Below, 27 T cell receptor beta chains from the same sample are listed, as sequenced in a study of PD-L1 blockade in urothelial cancer. Using immunoSEQ multiplex PCR, the repertoire was profiled, and TCRdb retains in-frame clones only, with some absent. This sample has 90,000 to 100,000 clones, with 85% to 90% found just once. Sample time point: pretreatment peripheral blood. The source was PBMCs, collected around atezolizumab (anti-PD-L1) treatment. These receptors originate from a man aged 55 to 69 with urothelial cancer.

The CDR3 bases are TGTGCCAGCAGCTCTACCGGGACTGCAAATCGGGCCCAGCATTTT. Translated, it gives CASSSTGTANRAQHF. The V gene is TRBV5-6, the J gene TRBJ1-5; maybe TRBD1 (5 bases). With 3 bases removed from V and 11 bases from J, the gap between germline ends came to 21 bases. Germline V gives CDR1 SGHDT, CDR2 YYEEEE. This CDR3 has 15 amino acids.

The V gene is TRBV9, the J gene TRBJ2-1; 7 bases agree with TRBD2. The V segment lost 0 bases and the J segment 3 bases; nucleotides outside the gene matches: 3. The CDR3 has 15 residues. Per the germline V gene, CDR1 is SGDLS and CDR2 is YYNGEE. This chain's CDR3 is CASSVDGRLYNEQFF. CDR3 DNA: TGTGCCAGCAGCGTAGACGGGAGGCTCTACAATGAGCAGTTCTTC.

This rearrangement joins TRBV27 to TRBJ2-2, with TRBD1 matching 7 bases. The CDR3 has 14 amino acids. From germline, CDR1 is MNHEY and CDR2 SMNVEV (reference sequence). V was pared by 4 bases and J by 1 base, with 0 bases of the junction left unmatched. CDR3 bases: TGTGCCAGCAGTTGGACAGGGAACACCGGGGAGCTGTTTTTT. Translated, it gives CASSWTGNTGELFF.

The V call is TRBV9, the J call TRBJ2-5, with D perhaps TRBD1 (6 bases). The CDR3 extends over 18 amino acids. CDR1 and CDR2 (germline): SGDLS, YYNGEE. Trimming stripped 0 bases from V and 1 base from J, with 19 bases between. The CDR3 sequence: CASSVEEGYGQTQETQYF. CDR3 nucleotides: TGTGCCAGCAGCGTAGAAGAGGGGTATGGACAGACCCAAGAGACCCAGTACTTC.

The genes are TRBV25-1 and TRBJ1-1, with TRBD1 as a possible D gene (5 bases). CDR3 length equals 13 residues. Germline CDR1 and CDR2: MGHDK and SYGVNS. V lost 4 bases to trimming and J lost 6 bases, with 12 bases between them. The CDR3 nucleotides are TGTGCCAGCAGTGCCCAGGGTAGGGCTGAAGCTTTCTTT. This gives the protein CASSAQGRAEAFF.

V is TRBV4-2 and J is TRBJ2-2, with TRBD1 identical over 7 bases. CDR1 and CDR2 (germline): LGHNA, YNFKEQ. The CDR3 sequence is 17 residues long. J lost 6 bases, V lost 0 bases, and 10 bases had no gene match. CDR3 coding DNA: TGTGCCAGCAGCCAAGATTTAGGGGGCCTTATATCCGGGGAGCTGTTTTTT. This translates into CASSQDLGGLISGELFF.

This chain joins TRBV2 and TRBJ1-5, with D unresolved. Germline V gene sequence: CDR1 SNHLY, CDR2 FYNNEI. The CDR3 sequence is 15 residues long. V was trimmed by 7 bases and J by 5 bases, leaving 18 bases between them. For the CDR3, the DNA is TGTGCCAGCACCCCGAATTCAGGCACCCATCAGCCCCAGCATTTT. Protein sequence: CASTPNSGTHQPQHF. The full variable domain, with the rest looked up from reference TRBV2 and TRBJ1-5, is EPEVTQTPSHQVTQMGQEVILRCVPISNHLYFYWYRQILGQKVEFLVSFYNNEISEKSEIFDDQFSVERPDGSNFTLKIRSTKLEDSAMYFCASTPNSGTHQPQHFGDGTRLSIL.

The V call is TRBV6-1, the J call TRBJ2-7; 7 positions agree with TRBD1. Germline-derived CDR1 and CDR2 are MNHNS and SASEGT. V was clipped by 0 bases and J by 3 bases; unmatched bases: 5. This CDR3 contains 15 residues. CDR3 loop: CASSEATGPGYEQYF. The CDR3 nucleotides read TGTGCCAGCAGTGAAGCGACAGGGCCGGGCTACGAGCAGTACTTC.

The chain combines TRBV6-1 with TRBJ2-3, with TRBD1 as a possible D gene (6 bases). Per germline, CDR1 MNHNS and CDR2 SASEGT. The length of the CDR3 is 13 residues. V was clipped by 6 bases and J by 8 bases, with 15 bases between them. CDR3 coding DNA: TGTGCCAGCAGCGCTGAACAGGGCGGTACGCAGTATTTT. This translates into CASSAEQGGTQYF.

In its sample, this clone was seen once. V is TRBV5-1 and J is TRBJ2-1; TRBD2 agrees at 8 bases. CDR3 size: 15 residues. With V trimmed by 4 bases and J by 5 bases, 8 bases remained unmatched. Germline loops: CDR1 SGHRS, CDR2 YFSETQ. In nucleotides, the CDR3 is TGCGCCAGCAGCCAATCTAGCGGGCGGAACAATGAGCAGTTCTTC. Its translation: CASSQSSGRNNEQFF.

The table lists this clone with a few counts. The chain combines TRBV9 with TRBJ1-1, with a weak D call TRBD1 (6 bases). This CDR3 comprises 15 residues. Germline loops: CDR1 SGDLS, CDR2 YYNGEE. Trimming took 0 bases from V and 3 from J, leaving 12 bases between them. CDR3 loop: CASSVGAGVYTEAFF. DNA for the CDR3: TGTGCCAGCAGCGTAGGCGCAGGGGTGTACACTGAAGCTTTCTTT.

This CDR3 reads CASSRTGDTEAFF. In DNA, the CDR3 is TGTGCCAGCAGCCGAACAGGGGACACTGAAGCTTTCTTT. J is TRBJ1-1 and V is TRBV7-9; 7 bases fit TRBD1. The V and J ends lost 5 bases and 3 bases, in that order; junction bases with no gene match: 3. There are 13 residues in the CDR3. Germline CDR1 SEHNR, CDR2 FQNEAQ (reference sequence).

The V call is TRBV19, the J call TRBJ2-2, with D hard to call. Looked up from germline, CDR1 is LNHDA and CDR2 is SQIVND (reference sequence). This CDR3 has 16 amino acids. With 3 bases removed from V and 5 bases from J, the gap between germline ends came to 16 bases. In DNA, the CDR3 is TGTGCCAGTAGTATCGGTTCTTCTCTTAAGACCGGGGAGCTGTTTTTT. Translated, it gives CASSIGSSLKTGELFF.

The V gene is TRBV6-5, the J gene TRBJ2-7; 7 bases match TRBD1. The CDR3 is 13 amino acids. V lost 7 bases to trimming and J lost 6 bases; unmatched junction nucleotides: 9. Looked up from germline, CDR1 is MNHEY and CDR2 is SVGAGI. The CDR3 spells CASTEDRVGEQYF. The DNA of the CDR3 is TGTGCCAGCACCGAAGACAGGGTGGGCGAGCAGTACTTC.

The chain joins TRBV19 to TRBJ1-4; TRBD1 agrees at 7 bases. CDR1 is LNHDA, CDR2 SQIVND, per germline (reference sequence). V lost 4 bases and J lost 8; bases outside the gene matches: 10. The CDR3 consists of 15 residues. CDR3 protein: CASSTQGIVGEKLFF. Here the CDR3 DNA reads TGTGCCAGTAGTACACAGGGGATAGTAGGAGAAAAACTGTTTTTT. Variable domain in full (rest from reference TRBV19 and TRBJ1-4): DGGITQSPKYLFRKEGQNVTLSCEQNLNHDAMYWYRQDPGQGLRLIYYSQIVNDFQKGDIAEGYSVSREKKESFPLTVTSAQKNPTAFYLCASSTQGIVGEKLFFGSGTQLSVL.

In this sample, this clone turned up once. The chain is built from TRBV2 and TRBJ2-2, with 8 bases aligning to TRBD1. The CDR3 runs 16 residues. The V and J ends lost 2 bases and 1 base, in that order; junction bases with no gene match: 3. Germline values: CDR1 SNHLY, CDR2 FYNNEI. CDR3 sequence reads: CASSEQGARNTGELFF. For the CDR3, the DNA is TGTGCCAGCAGTGAACAGGGGGCCCGGAACACCGGGGAGCTGTTTTTT.

This clone was seen once. The chain carries TRBV4-3 and TRBJ2-7; the D gene is possibly TRBD2 (5 bases). The CDR3 covers 15 residues. Germline V lookup: CDR1 LGHNA, CDR2 YSLEER. V lost 1 base to trimming and J lost 2 bases, with 12 bases between them. Written as DNA, the CDR3 is TGCGCCAGCAGCCAAGGCTATAGCGAGGCCTACGAGCAGTACTTC. Its translation is CASSQGYSEAYEQYF.

V gene TRBV5-4 combines with J gene TRBJ1-4; TRBD1 aligns across 9 bases. The CDR3 consists of 14 residues. V lost 4 bases, J lost 7 bases, and 5 bases stayed unmatched. The germline CDR1 and CDR2 sequences are SGHNT and YYREEE (reference sequence). The CDR3 DNA is TGTGCCAGCAGCGACGGGGGACAGGGTGAAAAACTGTTTTTT. It is translated as CASSDGGQGEKLFF.

J is TRBJ2-1 and V is TRBV5-4; 12 bases fit TRBD2. Trimming removed 0 bases from V and 6 bases from J; junction bases left unmatched: 4. The CDR3 runs to 16 residues. The germline V gene has CDR1 SGHNT and CDR2 YYREEE (reference sequence). CDR3 coding DNA: TGTGCCAGCAGCTTGGAGGCTAGCGGGGGGGCCAATGAGCAGTTCTTC. Its protein is CASSLEASGGANEQFF.

This rearrangement joins TRBV28 to TRBJ1-5; D gene ambiguous. The CDR3 runs 18 residues. Germline V gene sequence: CDR1 MDHEN, CDR2 SYDVKM. Between the trimmed V and J ends, which lost 7 bases and 4 bases, there was a span of 26 bases. The CDR3 protein is CASIASGWRVGINQPQHF. The CDR3 DNA follows: TGTGCCAGCATTGCTTCGGGATGGAGGGTAGGGATAAATCAGCCCCAGCATTTT. Looking up the rest from reference TRBV28 and TRBJ1-5 gives the full variable domain: DVKVTQSSRYLVKRTGEKVFLECVQDMDHENMFWYRQDPGLGLRLIYFSYDVKMKEKGDIPEGYSVSREKKERFSLILESASTNQTSMYLCASIASGWRVGINQPQHFGDGTRLSIL.

The chain employs TRBV14 and TRBJ2-7; the D is unclear. With 0 bases removed from V and 2 bases from J, the gap between germline ends came to 8 bases. Germline CDR1 and CDR2: SGHDN and FVKESK. The CDR3 has 14 residues. The CDR3 coding sequence is TGTGCCAGCAGCCAAGAAGCCGCCACCTACGAGCAGTACTTC. It codes for CASSQEAATYEQYF. Complete variable domain (other parts from reference TRBV14 and TRBJ2-7): EAGVTQFPSHSVIEKGQTVTLRCDPISGHDNLYWYRRVMGKEIKFLLHFVKESKQDESGMPNNRFLAERTGGTYSTLKVQPAELEDSGVYFCASSQEAATYEQYFGPGTRLTVT.

The chain carries TRBV5-1 and TRBJ1-2; weak D call: TRBD1 (6 bases). Germline V gene lookup returns CDR1 SGHRS and CDR2 YFSETQ. The V end was cut by 4 bases, the J end by 8 bases, with 15 bases between. CDR3 size: 13 residues. The CDR3 reads CASSLQGAEGYTF. CDR3 sequence (DNA): TGCGCCAGCAGCCTACAGGGAGCCGAGGGCTACACCTTC.

The table lists this clone with a count of one. J is TRBJ2-1 and V is TRBV28; 9 bases line up with TRBD2. Trimming removed 7 bases from V and 4 bases from J; junction bases left unmatched: 11. CDR1 is MDHEN, CDR2 SYDVKM, per germline. The CDR3 runs 16 residues. CDR3: CASNPTAGGYYNEQFF. CDR3 nucleotide sequence: TGTGCCAGCAACCCTACGGCGGGAGGGTATTACAATGAGCAGTTCTTC.

The chain combines TRBV5-4 with TRBJ1-3, with D perhaps matching TRBD1 (6 bases). Germline V gene lookup returns CDR1 SGHNT and CDR2 YYREEE (reference sequence). There are 15 residues in the CDR3. Between the trimmed V and J ends, which lost 4 bases and 0 bases, there was a span of 11 bases. The CDR3 DNA follows: TGTGCCAGCAGCCGGGACATTCCCTCTGGAAACACCATATATTTT. Translation gives CASSRDIPSGNTIYF.

This chain joins TRBV6-6 and TRBJ2-1; 9 positions match TRBD2. The germline gives CDR1 MNHNY, CDR2 SVGAGI (reference sequence). The CDR3 is 14 amino acids. V was pared by 6 bases and J by 6 bases, with 6 bases of the junction left unmatched. CDR3 amino acids: CASRPGLARNEQFF. CDR3 nucleotide sequence: TGTGCCAGCAGGCCGGGACTAGCCCGCAATGAGCAGTTCTTC.

V gene TRBV5-1 combines with J gene TRBJ1-6; D gene unclear. The CDR3 runs to 15 residues. Germline CDR1 is SGHRS and CDR2 is YFSETQ. V gave up 3 bases and J gave up 7 bases, with 14 bases separating them. The CDR3 protein is CASSSEGGDNSPLHF. The CDR3 coding sequence is TGCGCCAGCAGCTCCGAGGGCGGTGACAATTCACCCCTCCACTTT. Full variable domain (missing parts from reference TRBV5-1 and TRBJ1-6): KAGVTQTPRYLIKTRGQQVTLSCSPISGHRSVSWYQQTPGQGLQFLFEYFSETQRNKGNFPGRFSGRQFSNSRSEMNVSTLELGDSALYLCASSSEGGDNSPLHFGNGTRLTVT.

The chain links TRBV4-3 to TRBJ2-2; 11 bases align to TRBD2. There are 17 residues in the CDR3. In germline, CDR1 is LGHNA, CDR2 YSLEER. V lost 1 base to trimming and J lost 0 bases; unmatched junction nucleotides: 1. As DNA, the CDR3 is TGCGCCAGCAGCCAAGTACTAGCGGGGGCGAACACCGGGGAGCTGTTTTTT. Its protein is CASSQVLAGANTGELFF.